The clone carrying this T cell receptor (beta chain) was counted only a few times. Looked up from germline, CDR1 is LNHDA and CDR2 is SQIVND (reference sequence). The CDR3 extends over 18 amino acids. Trimming took off 3 bases at V and 5 bases at J, with 25 bases between the two ends. The data were obtained in a study of T cells after yellow fever vaccination. TCRdb fed the 5' RACE reads into MiXCR, producing one record per CDR3 protein. Found here are around 200,000 distinct CDR3 sequences, roughly 9.6% of them singletons; the top ten hold 35% to 40%. The TCR sequence derives from a man aged 18 to 30 who received the YFV17D yellow fever vaccine. The chain is built from TRBV19 and TRBJ1-2; D is undetermined. Source: CD8+ T cells sorted from PBMCs, taken 15 days after the yellow fever booster vaccination. The CDR3 DNA is TGTGCCAGTAGTATCACGCCCGGGGTGAGGATCACGGGATATGGCTACACCTTC. It encodes CASSITPGVRITGYGYTF.